These T cell receptor beta chains were read from a single sample in a study of blood T cell repertoires in COVID-19. Sequencing used immunoSEQ multiplex PCR; TCRdb keeps in-frame clones, though not all of them. Among just over 350,000 clones listed, roughly nine tenths were seen once. The source material was PBMCs or T cells enriched from blood (not recorded which). These TCRs come from a woman aged 25 to 45 who had recovered from COVID-19. CDR3s include the opening cysteine and the closing phenylalanine or tryptophan. Each record gives: V gene, J gene, D gene, clone size, CDR3 protein, CDR3 DNA. A D gene is named only where the DNA matches it firmly. Size is omitted from some rows. Given values are once, few, many or a class for expanded clones.

TRBV3-1/TRBV3-2,TRBJ1-3,-,-,CASSQDLADSGNTIYF,TGTGCCAGCAGCCAAGATCTGGCAGACTCTGGAAACACCATATATTTT
TRBV15,TRBJ2-2,-,-,CATSRDGARRGTGELFF,TGTGCCACCAGCAGAGATGGAGCAAGGCGGGGCACCGGGGAGCTGTTTTTT
TRBV11-1,TRBJ1-4,-,few,CASSFGSGYGEKLFF,TGTGCCAGCAGCTTTGGTTCAGGGTATGGTGAAAAACTGTTTTTT
TRBV5-8,TRBJ1-5,TRBD1,once,CASADRGSNQPQHF,TGTGCCAGCGCCGACAGGGGTAGCAATCAGCCCCAGCATTTT
TRBV18,TRBJ1-1,-,few,CASSPRIQQVTNTEAFF,TGTGCCAGCTCACCACGCATACAACAGGTGACGAACACTGAAGCTTTCTTT
TRBV28,TRBJ2-2,-,once,CASTSLRVYPNTGELFF,TGTGCCAGCACCTCCCTTCGCGTGTATCCGAACACCGGGGAGCTGTTTTTT
TRBV7-3,TRBJ2-1,TRBD1,-,CASSLAGGAYNEQFF,TGTGCCAGCAGCTTAGCAGGGGGCGCCTACAATGAGCAGTTCTTC
TRBV6-5,TRBJ1-4,-,-,CASKTVYEKLFF,TGTGCCAGCAAGACAGTCTATGAAAAACTGTTTTTT
TRBV12-5,TRBJ2-1,TRBD2,-,CASGLILEGLAGVGEQFF,TGTGCTAGTGGTTTGATCCTAGAGGGACTAGCGGGAGTAGGTGAGCAGTTCTTC
TRBV6-6,TRBJ1-1,-,few,CASSYYEGRWAFF,TGTGCCAGCAGTTACTATGAGGGTCGGTGGGCTTTCTTT
TRBV9,TRBJ2-3,-,once,CASSEGGSDTQYF,TGTGCCAGCAGCGAAGGAGGCTCAGATACGCAGTATTTT